Reported below is one TCR beta chain. Its antigen is unknown. Other nucleotide sequences in the sample specify the same CDR3. The sample originates from a study of cytomegalovirus exposure and HLA in healthy donors. About the research overall: A previous analysis identified 100 million to 120 million unique TCR beta sequences derived from about 180 million T cells. General study findings and limits: A highly shared variant cluster was judged a likely technical artifact. A later analysis linked a missense DCLRE1C variant to TCR beta V- and J-gene trimming.

In the PCR, 60 Vbeta and 13 Jbeta primers were used. Profiling relied on immunoSEQ multiplex PCR, and the TCRdb table lists in-frame clones only, not all of them. The listing records under 35,000 clones. Germline CDR1 reads KGHSH; CDR2 reads LQKENI. The length of the CDR3 is 14 residues. The J segment lost 5 bases and the V segment lost 2 bases, leaving 1 base of the junction unmatched. Input material: PBMCs. The source of this sequence is a man aged 25-45 years in good health and CMV-seronegative. The J gene is TRBJ1-5, the V gene TRBV18, with 9 positions matching TRBD1. The CDR3 bases are TGTGCCAGCTCACCAAGGACAGGGGATCAGCCCCAGCATTTT. Amino acid sequence: CASSPRTGDQPQHF.